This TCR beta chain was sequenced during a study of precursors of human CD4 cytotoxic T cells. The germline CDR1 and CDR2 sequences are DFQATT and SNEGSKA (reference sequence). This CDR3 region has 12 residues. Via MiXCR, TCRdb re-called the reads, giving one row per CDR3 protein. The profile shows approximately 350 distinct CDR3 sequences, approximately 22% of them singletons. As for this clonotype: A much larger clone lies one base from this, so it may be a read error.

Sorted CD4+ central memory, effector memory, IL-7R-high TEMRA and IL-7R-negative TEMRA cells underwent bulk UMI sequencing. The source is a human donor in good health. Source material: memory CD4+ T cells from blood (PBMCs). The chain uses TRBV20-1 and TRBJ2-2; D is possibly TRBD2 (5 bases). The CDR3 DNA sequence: TGCAGTTCTAGTTCGGGGACCGGGGAGCTGTTTTTT. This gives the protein CSSSSGTGELFF.